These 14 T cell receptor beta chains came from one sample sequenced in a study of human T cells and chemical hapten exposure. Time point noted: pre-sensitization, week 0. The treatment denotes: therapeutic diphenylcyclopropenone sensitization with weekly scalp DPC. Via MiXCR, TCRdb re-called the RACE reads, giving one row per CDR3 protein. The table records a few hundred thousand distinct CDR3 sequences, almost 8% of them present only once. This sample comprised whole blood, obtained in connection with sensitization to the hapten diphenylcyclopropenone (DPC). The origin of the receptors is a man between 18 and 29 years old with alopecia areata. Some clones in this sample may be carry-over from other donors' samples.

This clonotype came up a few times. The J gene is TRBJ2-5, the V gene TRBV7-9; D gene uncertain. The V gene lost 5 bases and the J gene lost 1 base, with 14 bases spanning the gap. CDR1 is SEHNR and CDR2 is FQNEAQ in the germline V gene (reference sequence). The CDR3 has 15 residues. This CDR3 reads CASSTDFDPQETQYF. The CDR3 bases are TGTGCCAGCAGCACCGACTTCGACCCCCAAGAGACCCAGTACTTC.

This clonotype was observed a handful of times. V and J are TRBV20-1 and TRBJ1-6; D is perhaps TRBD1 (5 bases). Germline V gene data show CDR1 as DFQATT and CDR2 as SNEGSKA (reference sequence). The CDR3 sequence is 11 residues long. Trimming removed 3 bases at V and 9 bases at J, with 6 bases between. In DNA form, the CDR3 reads TGCAGTGCTAGTGGGGGTTCACCCCTCCACTTT. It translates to CSASGGSPLHF.

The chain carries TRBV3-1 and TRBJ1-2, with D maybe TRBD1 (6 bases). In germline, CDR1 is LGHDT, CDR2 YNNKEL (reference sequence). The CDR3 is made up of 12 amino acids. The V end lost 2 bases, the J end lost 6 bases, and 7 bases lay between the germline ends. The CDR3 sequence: CASSQRTDGYTF. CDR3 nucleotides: TGTGCCAGCAGCCAACGGACAGATGGCTACACCTTC.

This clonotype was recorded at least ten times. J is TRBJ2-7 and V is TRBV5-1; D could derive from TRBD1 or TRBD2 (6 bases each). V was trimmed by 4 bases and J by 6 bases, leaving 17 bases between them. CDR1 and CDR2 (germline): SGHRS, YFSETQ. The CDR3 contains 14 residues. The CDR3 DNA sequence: TGCGCCAGCAGCCCCAGTTGGGGGGCTCTCGAGCAGTACGTC. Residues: CASSPSWGALEQYV.

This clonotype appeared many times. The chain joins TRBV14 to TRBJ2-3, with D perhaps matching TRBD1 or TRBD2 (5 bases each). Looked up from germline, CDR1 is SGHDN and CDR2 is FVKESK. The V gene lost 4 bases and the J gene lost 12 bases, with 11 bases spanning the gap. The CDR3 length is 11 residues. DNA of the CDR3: TGTGCCAGCAGCCGGGACCTCCCACAGTATTTT. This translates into CASSRDLPQYF.

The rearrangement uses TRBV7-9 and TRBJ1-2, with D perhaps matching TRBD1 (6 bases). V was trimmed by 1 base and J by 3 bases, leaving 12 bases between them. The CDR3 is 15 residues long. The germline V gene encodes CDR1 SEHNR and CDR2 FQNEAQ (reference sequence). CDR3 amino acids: CASSLDGGRYYGYTF. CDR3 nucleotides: TGTGCCAGCAGCTTAGATGGGGGCCGGTACTATGGCTACACCTTC.

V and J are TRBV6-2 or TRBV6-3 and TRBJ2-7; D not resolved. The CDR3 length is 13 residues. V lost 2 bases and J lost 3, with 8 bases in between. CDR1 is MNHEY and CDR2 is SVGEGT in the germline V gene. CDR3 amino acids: CASSYALVYEQYF. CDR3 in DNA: TGTGCCAGCAGTTACGCCCTGGTCTACGAGCAGTACTTC.

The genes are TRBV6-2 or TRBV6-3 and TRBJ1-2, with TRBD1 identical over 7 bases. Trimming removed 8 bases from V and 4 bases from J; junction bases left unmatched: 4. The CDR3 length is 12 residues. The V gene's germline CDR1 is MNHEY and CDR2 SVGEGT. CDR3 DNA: TGTGCCAGCGGAGGGGGCGTCTATGGCTACACCTTC. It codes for CASGGGVYGYTF.

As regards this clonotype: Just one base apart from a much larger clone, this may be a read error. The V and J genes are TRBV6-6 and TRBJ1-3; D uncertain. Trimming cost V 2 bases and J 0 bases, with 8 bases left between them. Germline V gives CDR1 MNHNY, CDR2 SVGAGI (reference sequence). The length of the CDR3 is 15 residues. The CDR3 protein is CASSYARGSGNTIYF. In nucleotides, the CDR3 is TGTGCCAGCAGTTACGCCAGAGGCTCTGGAAACACCATATATTTT.

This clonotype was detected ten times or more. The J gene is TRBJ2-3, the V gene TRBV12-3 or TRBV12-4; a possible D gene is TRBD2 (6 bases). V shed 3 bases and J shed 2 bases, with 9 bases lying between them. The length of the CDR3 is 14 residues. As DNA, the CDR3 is TGTGCCAGCAGTTTCGGGGACTCCACAGATACGCAGTATTTT. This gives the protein CASSFGDSTDTQYF.

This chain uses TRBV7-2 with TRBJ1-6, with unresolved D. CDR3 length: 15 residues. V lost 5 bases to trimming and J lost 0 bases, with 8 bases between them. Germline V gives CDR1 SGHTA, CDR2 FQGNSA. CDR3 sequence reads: CASSTTVSYNSPLHF. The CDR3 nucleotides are TGTGCCAGCAGCACTACTGTCTCCTATAATTCACCCCTCCACTTT.

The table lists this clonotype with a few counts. CDR3 protein: CAISKQVPNTEAFF. CDR3 DNA: TGTGCCATCAGCAAACAGGTCCCGAACACTGAAGCTTTCTTT. The chain links TRBV10-3 to TRBJ1-1; TRBD1 is a possible D gene (5 bases). CDR3 size: 14 residues. V lost 6 bases and J lost 1, with 12 bases in between. The germline CDR1 and CDR2 sequences are ENHRY and SYGVKD.

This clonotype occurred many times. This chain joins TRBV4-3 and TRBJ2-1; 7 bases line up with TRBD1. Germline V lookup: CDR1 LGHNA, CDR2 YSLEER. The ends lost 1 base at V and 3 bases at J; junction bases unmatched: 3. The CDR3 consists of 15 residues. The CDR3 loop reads CASSQAWDSYNEQFF. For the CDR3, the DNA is TGCGCCAGCAGCCAAGCGTGGGACAGCTACAATGAGCAGTTCTTC.

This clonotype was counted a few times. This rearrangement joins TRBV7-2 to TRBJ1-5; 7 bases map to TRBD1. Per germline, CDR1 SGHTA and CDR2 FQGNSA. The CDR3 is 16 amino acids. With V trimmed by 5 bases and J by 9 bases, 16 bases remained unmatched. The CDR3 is CASSPPGGLSAGPQHF. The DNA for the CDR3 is TGTGCCAGCAGCCCCCCAGGGGGGCTCTCGGCGGGGCCCCAGCATTTT.